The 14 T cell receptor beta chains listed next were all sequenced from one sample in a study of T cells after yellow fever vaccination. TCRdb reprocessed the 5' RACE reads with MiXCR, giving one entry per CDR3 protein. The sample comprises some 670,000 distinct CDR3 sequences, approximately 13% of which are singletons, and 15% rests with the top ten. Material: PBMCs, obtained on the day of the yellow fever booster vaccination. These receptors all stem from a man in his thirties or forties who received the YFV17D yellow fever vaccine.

DNA for the CDR3: TGCAGTGCCCCGAGAGGAGGAGGGAATAATGAAAAACTGTTTTTT. It encodes CSAPRGGGNNEKLFF. The chain joins TRBV20-1 to TRBJ1-4; no reliable D call. Germline CDR1 is DFQATT and CDR2 is SNEGSKA (reference sequence). CDR3 size: 15 residues. The V and J ends lost 6 bases and 4 bases respectively, with 18 bases between them.

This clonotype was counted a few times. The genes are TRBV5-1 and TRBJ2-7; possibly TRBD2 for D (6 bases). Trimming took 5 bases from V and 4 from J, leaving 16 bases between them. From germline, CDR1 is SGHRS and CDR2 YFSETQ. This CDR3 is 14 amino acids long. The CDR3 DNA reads TGCGCCAGCAGTCTCGGTGAGGGAGGATACGAGCAGTACTTC. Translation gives CASSLGEGGYEQYF.

The CDR3 DNA reads TGTGCCAGCAGTTTCCTTAGCGGGAGCTCCTACAATGAGCAGTTCTTC. It translates to CASSFLSGSSYNEQFF. The chain employs TRBV28 and TRBJ2-1, with 9 bases fitting TRBD2. The CDR3 length is 16 residues. Germline CDR1 reads MDHEN; CDR2 reads SYDVKM. The V and J ends lost 3 bases and 0 bases, in that order; junction bases with no gene match: 3. Supplemented by reference TRBV28 and TRBJ2-1, the full variable domain reads DVKVTQSSRYLVKRTGEKVFLECVQDMDHENMFWYRQDPGLGLRLIYFSYDVKMKEKGDIPEGYSVSREKKERFSLILESASTNQTSMYLCASSFLSGSSYNEQFFGPGTRLTVL.

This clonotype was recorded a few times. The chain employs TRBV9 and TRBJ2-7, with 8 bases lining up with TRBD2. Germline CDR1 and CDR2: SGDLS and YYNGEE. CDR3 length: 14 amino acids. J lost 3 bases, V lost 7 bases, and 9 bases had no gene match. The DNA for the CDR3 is TGTGCCAGCTCCGTAACGGCGGGGGGCTACGAGCAGTACTTC. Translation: CASSVTAGGYEQYF.

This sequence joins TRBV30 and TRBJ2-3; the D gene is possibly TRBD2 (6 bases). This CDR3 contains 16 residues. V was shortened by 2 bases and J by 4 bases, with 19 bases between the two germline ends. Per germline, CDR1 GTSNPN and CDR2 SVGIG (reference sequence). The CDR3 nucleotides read TGTGCCTGGAGTCTGCCTGCGGGGTCAGGCGCAGATACGCAGTATTTT. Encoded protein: CAWSLPAGSGADTQYF. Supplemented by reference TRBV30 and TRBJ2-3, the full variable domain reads SQTIHQWPATLVQPVGSPLSLECTVEGTSNPNLYWYRQAAGRGLQLLFYSVGIGQISSEVPQNLSASRPQDRQFILSSKKLLLSDSGFYLCAWSLPAGSGADTQYFGPGTRLTVL.

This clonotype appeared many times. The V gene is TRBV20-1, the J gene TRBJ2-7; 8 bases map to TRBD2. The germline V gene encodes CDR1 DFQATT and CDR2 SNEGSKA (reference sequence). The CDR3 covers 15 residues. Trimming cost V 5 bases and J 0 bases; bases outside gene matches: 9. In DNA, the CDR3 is TGCAGTGCTCGGAAACCGGGAGGGCCCTCCTACGAGCAGTACTTC. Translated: CSARKPGGPSYEQYF.

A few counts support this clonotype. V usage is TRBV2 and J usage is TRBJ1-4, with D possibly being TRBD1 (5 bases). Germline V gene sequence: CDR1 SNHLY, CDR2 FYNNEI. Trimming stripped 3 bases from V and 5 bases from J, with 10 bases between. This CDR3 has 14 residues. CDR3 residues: CASSEGPANEKLFF. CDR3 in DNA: TGTGCCAGCAGTGAGGGACCCGCGAATGAAAAACTGTTTTTT.

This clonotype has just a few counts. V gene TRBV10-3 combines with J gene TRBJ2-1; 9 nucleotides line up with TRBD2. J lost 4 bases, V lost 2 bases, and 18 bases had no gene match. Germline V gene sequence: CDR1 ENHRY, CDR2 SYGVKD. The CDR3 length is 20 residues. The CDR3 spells CAISEDPVSSRTSDYNEQFF. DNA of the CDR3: TGTGCCATCAGTGAGGACCCCGTTAGTTCCAGGACTAGCGATTACAATGAGCAGTTCTTC.

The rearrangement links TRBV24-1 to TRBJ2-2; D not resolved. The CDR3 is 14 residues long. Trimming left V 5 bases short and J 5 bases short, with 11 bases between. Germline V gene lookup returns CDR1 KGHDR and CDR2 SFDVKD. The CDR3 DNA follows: TGTGCCACCAGTGCACTGCACGGGACCGGGGAGCTGTTTTTT. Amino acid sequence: CATSALHGTGELFF.

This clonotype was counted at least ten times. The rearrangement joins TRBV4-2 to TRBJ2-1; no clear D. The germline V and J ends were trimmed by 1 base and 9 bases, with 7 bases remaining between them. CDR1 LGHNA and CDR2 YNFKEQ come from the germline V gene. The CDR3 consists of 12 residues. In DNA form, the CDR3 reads TGTGCCAGCAGCCAAGTTGGCTCTGAGCAGTTCTTC. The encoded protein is CASSQVGSEQFF.

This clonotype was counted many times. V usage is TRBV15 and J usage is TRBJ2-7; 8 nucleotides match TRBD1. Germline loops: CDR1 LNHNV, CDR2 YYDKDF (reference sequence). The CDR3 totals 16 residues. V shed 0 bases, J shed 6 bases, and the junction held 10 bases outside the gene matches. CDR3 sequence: CATSRDDGQGPGEQYF. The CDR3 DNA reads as TGTGCCACCAGCAGAGATGATGGACAGGGTCCGGGCGAGCAGTACTTC.

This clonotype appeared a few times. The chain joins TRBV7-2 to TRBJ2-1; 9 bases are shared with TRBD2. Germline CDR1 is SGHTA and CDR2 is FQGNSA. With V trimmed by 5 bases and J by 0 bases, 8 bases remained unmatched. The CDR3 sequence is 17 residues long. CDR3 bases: TGTGCCAGCAGCCCTCAACTAGCGGGCAGCTCCTACAATGAGCAGTTCTTC. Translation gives CASSPQLAGSSYNEQFF.

The CDR3 region is CSARAPGTSITGELFF. In DNA, the CDR3 is TGCAGTGCTAGGGCCCCAGGGACTAGCATCACCGGGGAGCTGTTTTTT. The chain recombines TRBV20-1 with TRBJ2-2; TRBD2 agrees at 9 bases. The germline V gene has CDR1 DFQATT and CDR2 SNEGSKA (reference sequence). J lost 4 bases, V lost 3 bases, and 9 bases had no gene match. The CDR3 has 16 residues.

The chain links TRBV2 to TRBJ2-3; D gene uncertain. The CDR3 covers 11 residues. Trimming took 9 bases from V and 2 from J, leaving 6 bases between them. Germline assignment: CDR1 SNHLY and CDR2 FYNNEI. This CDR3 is CARGPTDTQYF. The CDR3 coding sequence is TGTGCCAGAGGTCCCACAGATACGCAGTATTTT.